This is a list of T cell receptor beta chains from one sample in a study of blood T cell repertoires in COVID-19. This table comes from immunoSEQ multiplex PCR, and its TCRdb copy is limited to in-frame clones, with some not included. The sample comprises 170,000 or so clones, 89% of which are singletons, and about 1.9% rests with the top ten. Sequencing was carried out using peripheral blood. The receptors were gathered from a man between 18 and 29 years old who had recovered from COVID-19. Both conserved end residues are part of each CDR3. A D gene is named only where the DNA matches it firmly. Where a row states a size, it is once, few, many or the class of an expanded clone; other rows omit it.

.	TRBV6-1	.	CASSEGDSSYNEQFF
.	TRBV7-2	TRBD2	CASSPLAGVETQYF
.	TRBV24-1	TRBD2	CATSDPGLAGYNEQFF
.	TRBV27	TRBD1	CASSTGGAGGPYGYTF
.	TRBV19	.	CASSLPDSGEQFF
.	TRBV7-9	TRBD1	CASSFTGTAVGGYTF
.	TRBV13	TRBD1	CASSLLRGPGYTF
.	TRBV5-5	TRBD1	CASSRPGQGIEQYF
.	TRBV19	.	CASSSGTPNGYTF
once	TRBV27	TRBD1	CASSWGTANTGELFF
.	TRBV7-2	TRBD2	CASSPTSGTSGIPEQFF
.	TRBV14	TRBD1	CASSHTGDATNEKLFF
.	TRBV5-1	TRBD2	CASRAGLGLAGDDEQFF
.	TRBV11-2	TRBD1	CASSQLQGSINEQFF
.	TRBV11-2	.	CASRKTGNYGYTF
.	TRBV19	TRBD1	CASSTGGTLNEQFF
.	TRBV2	.	CASSEEVASGNTIYF
.	TRBV29-1	.	CSVARSPTTSEAFF
.	TRBV7-2	TRBD2	CASSRMREGLYEQYF
.	TRBV20-1	.	CSARQGTEAFF
.	TRBV19	TRBD1	CASSGTAGNTIYF
.	TRBV18	.	CASSPEKNTEAFF
.	TRBV28	.	CASRSAGLQETQYF
.	TRBV7-3	.	CASSLNTNSPLHF
.	TRBV27	.	CASNSGWLPDTQYF
.	TRBV10-3	.	CAISDLSGESYEQYF
.	TRBV5-6	TRBD2	CASSLPQTSVDTQYF
once	TRBV24-1	.	CATSDSRGAYEQYF
.	TRBV27	.	CASSFGPGVGNTIYF
.	TRBV14	.	CASSQTATSYGYTF
.	TRBV19	TRBD2	CASSISGGVYNEQFF
.	TRBV6-4	TRBD1	CASSPGDSSYNEQFF
.	TRBV6-2/TRBV6-3	.	CASSYLVEYNEQFF
.	TRBV6-5	.	CASSQDSGPYEQYF
.	TRBV19	.	CASGPGGSEAFF
.	TRBV10-3	.	CAISESGWSGNTIYF
.	TRBV5-1	TRBD2	CASSLGSSGSMDTQYF
.	TRBV1	.	CTSSHAGLADNEQFF
.	TRBV7-2	TRBD2	CASSLEALAGNNEQFF
.	TRBV19	TRBD1	CASSIKDRVLDEQYF
once	TRBV11-3	.	CASSLQGLYNEQFF
.	TRBV30	.	CACHQGLEQYF
.	TRBV28	TRBD1	CASSETGGLYEQYF
.	TRBV28	.	CASSRSHSGNTIYF
.	TRBV19	TRBD1	CASSSSGTVVEQYF
.	TRBV2	TRBD1	CASSRDSQSPLHF
.	TRBV18	TRBD2	CASSPSGSIANEQFF
.	TRBV7-4	TRBD1	CASSFYYCAGGCTDTQYF
.	TRBV6-5	.	CASSKPGMGTQYF